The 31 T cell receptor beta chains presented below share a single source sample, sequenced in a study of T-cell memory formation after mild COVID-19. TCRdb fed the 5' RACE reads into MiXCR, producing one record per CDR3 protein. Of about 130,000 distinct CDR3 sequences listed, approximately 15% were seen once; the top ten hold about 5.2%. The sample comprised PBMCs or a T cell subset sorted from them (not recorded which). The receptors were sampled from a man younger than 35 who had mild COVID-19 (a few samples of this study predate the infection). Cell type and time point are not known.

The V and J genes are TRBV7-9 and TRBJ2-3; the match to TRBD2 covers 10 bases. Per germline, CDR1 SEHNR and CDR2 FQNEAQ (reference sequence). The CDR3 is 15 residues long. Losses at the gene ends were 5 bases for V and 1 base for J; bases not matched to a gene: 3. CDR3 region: CASSATSGGTDTQYF. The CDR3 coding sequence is TGTGCCAGCAGCGCAACTAGCGGGGGCACAGATACGCAGTATTTT.

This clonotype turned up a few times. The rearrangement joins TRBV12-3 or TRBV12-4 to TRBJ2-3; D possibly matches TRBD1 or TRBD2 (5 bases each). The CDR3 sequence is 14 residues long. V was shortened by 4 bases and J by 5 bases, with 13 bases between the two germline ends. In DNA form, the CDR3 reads TGTGCCAGCAGTTCCCGGGGCCGCAAAGATACGCAGTATTTT. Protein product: CASSSRGRKDTQYF.

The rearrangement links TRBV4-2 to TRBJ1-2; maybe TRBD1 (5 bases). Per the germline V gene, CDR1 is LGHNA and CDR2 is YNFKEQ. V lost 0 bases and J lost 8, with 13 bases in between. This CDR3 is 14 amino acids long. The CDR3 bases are TGTGCCAGCAGCCAAGATCGGGACGGGCTCGGCTACACCTTC. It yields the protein CASSQDRDGLGYTF.

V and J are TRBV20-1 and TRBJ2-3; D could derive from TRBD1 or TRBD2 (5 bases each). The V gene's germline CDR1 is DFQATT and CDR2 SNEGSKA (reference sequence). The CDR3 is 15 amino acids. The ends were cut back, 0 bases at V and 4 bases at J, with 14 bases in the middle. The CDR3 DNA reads TGCAGTGCTAGAGATGGGGGTATTACAGCAGATACGCAGTATTTT. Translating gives CSARDGGITADTQYF.

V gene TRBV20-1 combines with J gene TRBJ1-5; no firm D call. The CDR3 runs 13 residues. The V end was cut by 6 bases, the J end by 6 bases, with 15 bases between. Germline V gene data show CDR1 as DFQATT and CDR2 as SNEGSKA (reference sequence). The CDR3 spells CSARIAGSQPQHF. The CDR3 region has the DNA TGCAGTGCAAGGATCGCTGGGAGTCAGCCCCAGCATTTT.

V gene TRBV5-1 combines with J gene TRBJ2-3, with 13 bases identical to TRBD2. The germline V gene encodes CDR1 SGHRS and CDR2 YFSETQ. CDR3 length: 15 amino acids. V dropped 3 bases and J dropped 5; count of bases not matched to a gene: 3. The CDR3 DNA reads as TGCGCCAGCAGCTCGGGACTAGCGGGGATAGATACGCAGTATTTT. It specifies CASSSGLAGIDTQYF. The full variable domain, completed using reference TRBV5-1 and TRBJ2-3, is KAGVTQTPRYLIKTRGQQVTLSCSPISGHRSVSWYQQTPGQGLQFLFEYFSETQRNKGNFPGRFSGRQFSNSRSEMNVSTLELGDSALYLCASSSGLAGIDTQYFGPGTRLTVL.

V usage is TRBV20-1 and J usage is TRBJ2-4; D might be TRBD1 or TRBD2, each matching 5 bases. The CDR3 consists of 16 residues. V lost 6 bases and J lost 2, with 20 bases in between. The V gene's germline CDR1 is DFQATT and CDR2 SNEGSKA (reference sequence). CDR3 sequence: CSASPVGGLPKNIQYF. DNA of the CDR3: TGCAGTGCCTCGCCAGTTGGGGGATTACCCAAAAACATTCAGTACTTC.

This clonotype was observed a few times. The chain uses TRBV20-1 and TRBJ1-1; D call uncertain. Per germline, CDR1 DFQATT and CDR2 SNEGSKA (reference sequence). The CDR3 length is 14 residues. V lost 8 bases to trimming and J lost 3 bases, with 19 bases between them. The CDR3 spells CSPTLPGKDTEAFF. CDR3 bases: TGCAGTCCCACGCTCCCTGGTAAGGACACTGAAGCTTTCTTT.

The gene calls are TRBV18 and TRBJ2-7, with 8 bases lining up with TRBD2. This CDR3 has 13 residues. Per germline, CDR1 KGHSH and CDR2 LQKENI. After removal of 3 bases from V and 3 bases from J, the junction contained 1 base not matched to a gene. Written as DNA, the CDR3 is TGTGCCAGCTCACCCGGGACTAGCTACGAGCAGTACTTC. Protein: CASSPGTSYEQYF.

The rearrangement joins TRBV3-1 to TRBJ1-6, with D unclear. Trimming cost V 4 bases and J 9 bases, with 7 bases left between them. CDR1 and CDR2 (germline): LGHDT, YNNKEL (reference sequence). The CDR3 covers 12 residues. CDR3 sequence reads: CASSRTGSPLHF. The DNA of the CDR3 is TGTGCCAGCAGCCGGACTGGTTCACCCCTCCACTTT.

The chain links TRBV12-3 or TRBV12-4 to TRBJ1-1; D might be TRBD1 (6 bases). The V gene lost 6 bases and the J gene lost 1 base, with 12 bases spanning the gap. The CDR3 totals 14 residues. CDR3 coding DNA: TGTGCCAGCAGGGGACAATGGCAGAACACTGAAGCTTTCTTT. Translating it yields CASRGQWQNTEAFF.

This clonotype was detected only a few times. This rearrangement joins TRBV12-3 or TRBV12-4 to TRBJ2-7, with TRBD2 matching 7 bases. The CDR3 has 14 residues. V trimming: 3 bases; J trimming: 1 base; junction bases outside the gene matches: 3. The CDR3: CASSLWGGSYEQYF. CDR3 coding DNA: TGTGCCAGCAGTTTGTGGGGGGGTTCCTACGAGCAGTACTTC.

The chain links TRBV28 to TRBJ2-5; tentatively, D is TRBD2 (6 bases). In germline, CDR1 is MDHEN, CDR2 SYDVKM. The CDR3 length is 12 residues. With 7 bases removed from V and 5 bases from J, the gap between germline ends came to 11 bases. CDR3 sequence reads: CASIGGEETQYF. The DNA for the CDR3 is TGTGCCAGCATCGGCGGGGAGGAGACCCAGTACTTC.

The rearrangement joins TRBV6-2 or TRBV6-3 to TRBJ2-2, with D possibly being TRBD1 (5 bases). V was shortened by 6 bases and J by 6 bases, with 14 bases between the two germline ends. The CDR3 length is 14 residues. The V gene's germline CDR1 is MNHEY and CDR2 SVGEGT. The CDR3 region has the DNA TGTGCCAGCAGAGATATCCAGGGTGCCGGGGAGCTGTTTTTT. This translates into CASRDIQGAGELFF.

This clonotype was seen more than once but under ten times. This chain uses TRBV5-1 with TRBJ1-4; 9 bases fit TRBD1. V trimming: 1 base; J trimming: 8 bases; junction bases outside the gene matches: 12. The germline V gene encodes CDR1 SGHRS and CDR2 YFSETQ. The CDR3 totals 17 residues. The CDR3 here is CASSLTRTGASLEKLFF. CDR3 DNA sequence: TGCGCCAGCAGCTTGACTCGGACAGGGGCTTCGTTGGAAAAACTGTTTTTT. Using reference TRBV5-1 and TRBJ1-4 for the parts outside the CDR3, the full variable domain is KAGVTQTPRYLIKTRGQQVTLSCSPISGHRSVSWYQQTPGQGLQFLFEYFSETQRNKGNFPGRFSGRQFSNSRSEMNVSTLELGDSALYLCASSLTRTGASLEKLFFGSGTQLSVL.

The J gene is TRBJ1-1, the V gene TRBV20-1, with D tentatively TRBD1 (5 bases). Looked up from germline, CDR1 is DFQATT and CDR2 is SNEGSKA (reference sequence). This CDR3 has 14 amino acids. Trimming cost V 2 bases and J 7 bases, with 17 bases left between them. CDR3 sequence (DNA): TGCAGTGCTAGATTCCCGAGGGGTTTGGGTGAAGCTTTCTTT. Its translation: CSARFPRGLGEAFF.

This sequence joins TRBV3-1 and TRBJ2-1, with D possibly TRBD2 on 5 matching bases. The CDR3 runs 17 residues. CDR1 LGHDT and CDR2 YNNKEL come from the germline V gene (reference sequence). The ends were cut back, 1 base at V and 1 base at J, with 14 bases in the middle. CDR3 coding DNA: TGTGCCAGCAGCCAAGGGGAACTAGTAAGGTCCTACAATGAGCAGTTCTTC. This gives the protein CASSQGELVRSYNEQFF.

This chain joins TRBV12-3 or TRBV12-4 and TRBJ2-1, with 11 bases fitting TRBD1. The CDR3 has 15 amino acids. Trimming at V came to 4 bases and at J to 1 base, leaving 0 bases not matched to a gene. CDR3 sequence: CASSWDRGSYNEQFF. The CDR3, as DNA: TGTGCCAGCAGTTGGGACAGGGGGTCCTACAATGAGCAGTTCTTC.

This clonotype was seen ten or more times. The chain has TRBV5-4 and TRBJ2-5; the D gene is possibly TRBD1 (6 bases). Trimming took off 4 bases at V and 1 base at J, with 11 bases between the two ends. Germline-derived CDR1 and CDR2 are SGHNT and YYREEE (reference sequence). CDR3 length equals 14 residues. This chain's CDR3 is CASSGRDIQETQYF. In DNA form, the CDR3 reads TGTGCCAGCAGCGGCCGGGACATCCAAGAGACCCAGTACTTC.

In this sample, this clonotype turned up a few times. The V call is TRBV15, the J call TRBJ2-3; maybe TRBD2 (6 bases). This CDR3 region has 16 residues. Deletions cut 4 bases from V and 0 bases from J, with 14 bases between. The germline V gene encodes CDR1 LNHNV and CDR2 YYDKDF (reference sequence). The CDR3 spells CATSTGLQSSTDTQYF. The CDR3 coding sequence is TGTGCCACCAGCACGGGACTCCAATCTAGCACAGATACGCAGTATTTT.

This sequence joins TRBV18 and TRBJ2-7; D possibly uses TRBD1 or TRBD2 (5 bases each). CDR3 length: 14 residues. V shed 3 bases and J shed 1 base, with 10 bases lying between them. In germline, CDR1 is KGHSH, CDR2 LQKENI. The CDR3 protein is CASSPGTFSYEQYV. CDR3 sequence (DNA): TGTGCCAGCTCACCGGGGACCTTTTCCTACGAGCAGTACGTC.

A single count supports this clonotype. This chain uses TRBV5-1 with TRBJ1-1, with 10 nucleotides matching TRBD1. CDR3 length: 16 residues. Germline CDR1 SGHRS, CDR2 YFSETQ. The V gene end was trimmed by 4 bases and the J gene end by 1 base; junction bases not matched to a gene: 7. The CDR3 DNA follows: TGCGCCAGCAGCCCGGGACAGGGGCCTTCGAACACTGAAGCTTTCTTT. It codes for CASSPGQGPSNTEAFF. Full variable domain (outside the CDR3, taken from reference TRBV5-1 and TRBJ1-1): KAGVTQTPRYLIKTRGQQVTLSCSPISGHRSVSWYQQTPGQGLQFLFEYFSETQRNKGNFPGRFSGRQFSNSRSEMNVSTLELGDSALYLCASSPGQGPSNTEAFFGQGTRLTVV.

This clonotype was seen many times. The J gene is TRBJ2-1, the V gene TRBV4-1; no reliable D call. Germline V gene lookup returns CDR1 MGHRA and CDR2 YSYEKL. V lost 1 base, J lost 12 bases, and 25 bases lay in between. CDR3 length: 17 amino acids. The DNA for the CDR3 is TGCGCCAGCAGCCAAGCCCCGGACCATCCCGCCGGCGAGATGCAGTTCTTC. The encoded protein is CASSQAPDHPAGEMQFF.

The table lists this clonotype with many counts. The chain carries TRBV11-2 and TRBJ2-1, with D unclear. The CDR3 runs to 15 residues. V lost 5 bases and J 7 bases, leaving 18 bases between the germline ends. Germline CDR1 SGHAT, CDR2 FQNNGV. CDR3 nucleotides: TGTGCCAGCAGCCCTGAGAACTCCTTTGGGAATGAGCAGTTCTTC. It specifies CASSPENSFGNEQFF.

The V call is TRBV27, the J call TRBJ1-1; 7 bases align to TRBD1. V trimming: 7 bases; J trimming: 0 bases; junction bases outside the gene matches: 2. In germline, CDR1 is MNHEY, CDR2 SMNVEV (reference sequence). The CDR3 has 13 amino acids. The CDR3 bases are TGTGCCAGCATGGGACAGATGAACACTGAAGCTTTCTTT. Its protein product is CASMGQMNTEAFF.

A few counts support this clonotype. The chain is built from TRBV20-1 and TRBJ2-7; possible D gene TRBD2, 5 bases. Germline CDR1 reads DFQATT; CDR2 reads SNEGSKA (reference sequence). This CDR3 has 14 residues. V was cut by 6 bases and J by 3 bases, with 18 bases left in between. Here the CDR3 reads CSATDGPGDYEQYV. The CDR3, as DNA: TGCAGTGCCACGGACGGACCCGGGGACTACGAGCAGTACGTC.

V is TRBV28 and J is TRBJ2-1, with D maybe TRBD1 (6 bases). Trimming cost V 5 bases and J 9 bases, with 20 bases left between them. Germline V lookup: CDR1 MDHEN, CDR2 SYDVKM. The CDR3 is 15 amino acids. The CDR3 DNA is TGTGCCAGCAGTCCACCGCAACAGGGCTGGGGTGAGCAGTTCTTC. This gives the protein CASSPPQQGWGEQFF.

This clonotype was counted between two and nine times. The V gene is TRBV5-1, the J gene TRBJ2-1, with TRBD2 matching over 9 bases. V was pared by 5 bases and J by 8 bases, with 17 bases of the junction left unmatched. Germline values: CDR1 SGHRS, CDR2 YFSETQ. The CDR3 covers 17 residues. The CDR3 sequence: CASSRAGSGGILDEQFF. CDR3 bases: TGCGCCAGCAGTCGGGCGGGTAGCGGGGGTATATTAGATGAGCAGTTCTTC.

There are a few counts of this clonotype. This CDR3 reads CASSILGKPQHF. In nucleotides, the CDR3 is TGTGCCAGCAGCATTTTAGGGAAGCCCCAGCATTTT. The chain recombines TRBV12-3 or TRBV12-4 with TRBJ1-5; D unresolved. CDR3 length equals 12 residues. Trimming shortened V by 6 bases and J by 8 bases, and 11 bases separated the two germline ends.

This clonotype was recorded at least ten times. The CDR3 reads CASSQDNRGPRGYNEQFF. The CDR3 DNA sequence: TGCGCCAGCAGCCAAGACAACAGGGGGCCGCGAGGGTACAATGAGCAGTTCTTC. V and J are TRBV4-3 and TRBJ2-1; 9 bases line up with TRBD1. Germline V gives CDR1 LGHNA, CDR2 YSLEER. The CDR3 consists of 18 residues. J gave up 4 bases and V 0 bases, and 10 bases lay outside the gene matches.

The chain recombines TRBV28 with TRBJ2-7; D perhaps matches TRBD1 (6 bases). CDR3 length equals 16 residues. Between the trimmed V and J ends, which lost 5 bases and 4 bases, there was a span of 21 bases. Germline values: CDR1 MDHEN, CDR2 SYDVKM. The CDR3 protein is CASSISSGHISYEQYV. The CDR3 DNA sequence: TGTGCCAGCAGTATATCGTCGGGACACATCTCTTACGAGCAGTACGTC.